This T cell receptor beta chain stems from a study of blood T cell repertoires in COVID-19. V lost 2 bases to trimming and J lost 9 bases; unmatched junction nucleotides: 5. Per germline, CDR1 MNHEY and CDR2 SVGEGT. The CDR3 has 14 amino acids. Using immunoSEQ multiplex PCR, the repertoire was profiled, and TCRdb retains in-frame clones only, with some absent. The sample consists of approximately 270,000 clones, approximately 90% of them appearing once. The receptor comes from a man between 40 and 49 years old who had been exposed to COVID-19. The source material was PBMCs or T cells enriched from blood (not recorded which). The gene calls are TRBV6-2 or TRBV6-3 and TRBJ2-1, with 9 bases identical to TRBD2. CDR3 sequence (DNA): TGTGCCAGCAGTTACCTGCGGGAGGGAAGTGAGCAGTTCTTC. Residues: CASSYLREGSEQFF.